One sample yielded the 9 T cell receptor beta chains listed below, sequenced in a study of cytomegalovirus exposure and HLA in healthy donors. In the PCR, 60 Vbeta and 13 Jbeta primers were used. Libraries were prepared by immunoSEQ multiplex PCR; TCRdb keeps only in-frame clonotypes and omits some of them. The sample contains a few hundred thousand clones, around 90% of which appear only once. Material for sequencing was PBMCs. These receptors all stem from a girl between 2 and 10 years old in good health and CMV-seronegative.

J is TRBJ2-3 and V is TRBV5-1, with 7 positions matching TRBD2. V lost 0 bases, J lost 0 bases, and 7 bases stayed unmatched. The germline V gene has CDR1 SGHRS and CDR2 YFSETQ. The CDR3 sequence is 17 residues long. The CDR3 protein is CASSLAGREWSTDTQYF. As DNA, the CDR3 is TGCGCCAGCAGCTTGGCTGGGCGGGAGTGGAGCACAGATACGCAGTATTTT.

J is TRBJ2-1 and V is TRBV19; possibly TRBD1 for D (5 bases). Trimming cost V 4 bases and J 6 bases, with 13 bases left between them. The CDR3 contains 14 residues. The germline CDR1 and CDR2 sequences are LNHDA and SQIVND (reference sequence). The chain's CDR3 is CASSKPRQSNEQFF. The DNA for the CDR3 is TGTGCCAGTAGTAAGCCCCGACAGTCCAATGAGCAGTTCTTC.

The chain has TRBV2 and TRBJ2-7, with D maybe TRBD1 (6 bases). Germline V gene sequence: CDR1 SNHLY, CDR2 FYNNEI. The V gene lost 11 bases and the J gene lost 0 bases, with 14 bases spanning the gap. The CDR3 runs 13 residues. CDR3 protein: CAGRDRSSYEQYF. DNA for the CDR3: TGTGCCGGCCGAGACAGGTCCTCCTACGAGCAGTACTTC.

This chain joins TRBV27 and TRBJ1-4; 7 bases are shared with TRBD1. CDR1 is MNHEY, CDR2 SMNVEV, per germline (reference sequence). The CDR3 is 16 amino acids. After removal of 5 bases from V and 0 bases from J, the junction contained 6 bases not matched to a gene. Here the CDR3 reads CASSPGTVTTNEKLFF. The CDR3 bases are TGTGCCAGCAGTCCCGGGACAGTGACAACTAATGAAAAACTGTTTTTT. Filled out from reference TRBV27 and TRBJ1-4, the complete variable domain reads EAQVTQNPRYLITVTGKKLTVTCSQNMNHEYMSWYRQDPGLGLRQIYYSMNVEVTDKGDVPEGYKVSRKEKRNFPLILESPSPNQTSLYFCASSPGTVTTNEKLFFGSGTQLSVL.

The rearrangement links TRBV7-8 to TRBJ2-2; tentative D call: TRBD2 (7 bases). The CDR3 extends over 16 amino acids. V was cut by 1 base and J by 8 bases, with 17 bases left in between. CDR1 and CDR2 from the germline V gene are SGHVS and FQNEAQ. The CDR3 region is CASSLVTLGGAGELFF. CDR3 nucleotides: TGTGCCAGCAGCTTAGTGACCCTGGGGGGGGCTGGGGAGCTGTTTTTT.

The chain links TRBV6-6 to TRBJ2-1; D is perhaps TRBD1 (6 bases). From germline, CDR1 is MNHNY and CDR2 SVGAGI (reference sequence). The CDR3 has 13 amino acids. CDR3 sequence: CASGTNSYNEQFF. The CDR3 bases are TGTGCGTCCGGGACAAACTCCTACAATGAGCAGTTCTTC.

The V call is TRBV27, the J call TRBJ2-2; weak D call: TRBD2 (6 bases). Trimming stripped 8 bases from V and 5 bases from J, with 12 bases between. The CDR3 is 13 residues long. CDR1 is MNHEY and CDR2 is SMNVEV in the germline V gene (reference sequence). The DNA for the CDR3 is TGTGCCAGCTCCCAGGGAGGTACCGGGGAGCTGTTTTTT. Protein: CASSQGGTGELFF.

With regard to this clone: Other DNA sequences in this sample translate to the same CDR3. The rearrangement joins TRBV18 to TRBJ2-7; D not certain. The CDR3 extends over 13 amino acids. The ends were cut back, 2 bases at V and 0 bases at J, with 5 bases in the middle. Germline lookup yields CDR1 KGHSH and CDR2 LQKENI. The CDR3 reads CASSPSDSYEQYF. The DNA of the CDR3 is TGTGCCAGCTCACCATCAGACTCCTACGAGCAGTACTTC. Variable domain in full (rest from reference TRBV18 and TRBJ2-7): NAGVMQNPRHLVRRRGQEARLRCSPMKGHSHVYWYRQLPEEGLKFMVYLQKENIIDESGMPKERFSAEFPKEGPSILRIQQVVRGDSAAYFCASSPSDSYEQYFGPGTRLTVT.

CDR3 residues: CASSESGGRNTEAFF. Here the CDR3 DNA reads TGTGCCAGCAGTGAATCAGGGGGCAGGAACACTGAAGCTTTCTTT. This rearrangement joins TRBV9 to TRBJ1-1, with 8 bases lining up with TRBD1. V was clipped by 5 bases and J by 1 base; unmatched bases: 7. CDR3 length: 15 amino acids. Germline V lookup: CDR1 SGDLS, CDR2 YYNGEE.